This record looks at one TCR beta chain sequence and its context. This record comes from a study of shared clonotypes between healthy human individuals. Germline V gene data show CDR1 as LGHNT and CDR2 as FRNRAP. The CDR3 is 17 residues long. The V segment lost 5 bases and the J segment 2 bases; nucleotides outside the gene matches: 13. Profiled with immunoSEQ multiplex PCR; TCRdb holds only in-frame clones, not every one. Among approximately 2.5 million clones, just over 90% were seen once, and the ten largest hold around 0.15%. J is TRBJ2-3 and V is TRBV12-5; TRBD2 agrees at 7 bases. This TCR was recovered from a man aged 18 to 29 in good health. Sequencing used naive CD4+ T cells sorted from blood. Subset specified: CD45RA+ positively selected. DNA of the CDR3: TGTGCTAGTGGTGCTCGGGGCGGACTAGTGTTCACAGATACGCAGTATTTT. Residues: CASGARGGLVFTDTQYF.